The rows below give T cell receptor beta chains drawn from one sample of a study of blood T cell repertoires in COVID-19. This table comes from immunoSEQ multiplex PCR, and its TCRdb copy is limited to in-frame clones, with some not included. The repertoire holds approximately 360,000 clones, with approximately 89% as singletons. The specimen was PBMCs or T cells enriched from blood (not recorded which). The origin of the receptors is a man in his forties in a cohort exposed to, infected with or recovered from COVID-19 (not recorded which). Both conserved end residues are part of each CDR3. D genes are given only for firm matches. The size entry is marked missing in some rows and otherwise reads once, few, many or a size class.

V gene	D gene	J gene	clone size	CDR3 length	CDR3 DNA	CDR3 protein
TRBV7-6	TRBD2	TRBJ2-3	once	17	TGTGCCAGCAGCCCAGCTCCACAGCGGGATCACACAGATACGCAGTATTTT	CASSPAPQRDHTDTQYF
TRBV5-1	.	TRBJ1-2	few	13	TGCGCCTCTAGCCCTGAGGCCAACTATGGCTACACCTTC	CASSPEANYGYTF
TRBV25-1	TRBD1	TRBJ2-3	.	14	TGTGCCAGCAGAAGGGGACAGTTCCCAGATACGCAGTATTTT	CASRRGQFPDTQYF
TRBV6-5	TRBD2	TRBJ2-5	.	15	TGTGCCAGCAGTCCTCGTTCAGCGGGAAAAGAGACCCAGTACTTC	CASSPRSAGKETQYF
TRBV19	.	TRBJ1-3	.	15	TGTGCCAGTAGTGCAAACCCAGGGTCTGGAAACACCATATATTTT	CASSANPGSGNTIYF
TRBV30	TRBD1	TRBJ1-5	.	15	TGTGCCTGGAGTGTCGGCAGGGGGCGAAATCAGCCCCAGCATTTT	CAWSVGRGRNQPQHF
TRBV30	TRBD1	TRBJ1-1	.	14	TGTGCCTGGAGAGGACAGGTTATGAACACTGAAGCTTTCTTT	CAWRGQVMNTEAFF
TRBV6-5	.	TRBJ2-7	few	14	TGTGCCAGCTATAGCAACACCAGGGTTAACGAGCAGTACTTC	CASYSNTRVNEQYF
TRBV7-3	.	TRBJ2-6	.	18	TGTGCCAGCAGCTTATCTGCAGGTCCCAGCTCTGGGGCCAACGTCCTGACTTTC	CASSLSAGPSSGANVLTF
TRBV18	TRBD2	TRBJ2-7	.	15	TGTGCCAGCTCTCCCGCTAGCGGGAGAGGTCACGAGCAGTACTTC	CASSPASGRGHEQYF
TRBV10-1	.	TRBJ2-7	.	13	TGCGCCAGCAGTGAGCGACTACCTCCCGAGCAGTACTTC	CASSERLPPEQYF
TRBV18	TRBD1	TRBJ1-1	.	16	TGTGCCAGCTCACCGCGACAGGGAAGAAGCAACACTGAAGCTTTCTTT	CASSPRQGRSNTEAFF
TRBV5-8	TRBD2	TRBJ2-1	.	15	TGTGCCAGCAGCTCCGGGACTAGCGGGGGCAATGAGCAGTTCTTC	CASSSGTSGGNEQFF
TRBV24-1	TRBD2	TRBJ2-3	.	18	TGTGCCACCAGTGACACTTCCGGGACTAGTAAAACAACAGATACGCAGTATTTT	CATSDTSGTSKTTDTQYF
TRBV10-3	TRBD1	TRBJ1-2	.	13	TGTGCCATCAGCCCCGACAGGGGCTATGGCTACACCTTC	CAISPDRGYGYTF
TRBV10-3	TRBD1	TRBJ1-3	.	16	TGTGCCATCAGTACCGACAGGGGGTTCTCTGGAAACACCATATATTTT	CAISTDRGFSGNTIYF
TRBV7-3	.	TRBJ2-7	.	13	TGTGCCAGCAGTTTTACAGCCTCCTACGAGCAGTACTTC	CASSFTASYEQYF
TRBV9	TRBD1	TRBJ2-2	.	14	TGTGCCAGCAGCCCGCACAGGGGGACCGGGGAGCTGTTTTTT	CASSPHRGTGELFF
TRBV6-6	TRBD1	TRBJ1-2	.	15	TGTGCCAGCAGTTACTCGAAGGGGACAGGGTGGGGCTACACCTTC	CASSYSKGTGWGYTF
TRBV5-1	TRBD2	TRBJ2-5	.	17	TGCGCCAGCAGCCCACTGGGGGCTAGCGGGAGCTTCGAGACCCAGTACTTC	CASSPLGASGSFETQYF
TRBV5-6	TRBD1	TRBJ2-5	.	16	TGTGCCAGCAGCTTGGGGCCGGGACAGGGGGCGAAGACCCAGTACTTC	CASSLGPGQGAKTQYF
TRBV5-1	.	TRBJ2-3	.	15	TGCGCCAGCAGCTTGGTGGGGAGTGGTACAGATACGCAGTATTTT	CASSLVGSGTDTQYF
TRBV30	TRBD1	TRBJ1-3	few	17	TGTGCCTGGAGTGTAAGGGGACAGGGTTTAGCTGGAAACACCATATATTTT	CAWSVRGQGLAGNTIYF
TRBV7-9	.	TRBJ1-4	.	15	TGTGCCAGCAGCGTACCAGGGGCCCCTAATGAAAAACTGTTTTTT	CASSVPGAPNEKLFF
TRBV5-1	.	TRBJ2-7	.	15	TGCGCCAGCAGCTTGGCCCCCGCAGGCATCTACGAGCAGTACTTC	CASSLAPAGIYEQYF
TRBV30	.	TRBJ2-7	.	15	TGTGCCTGGACTAATGGGCAGGGGTCCTCCTACGAGCAGTACTTC	CAWTNGQGSSYEQYF
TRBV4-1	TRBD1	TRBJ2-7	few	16	TGCGCCAGCAGCCAGGGACCGGACAGGGAGAGGAACGAGCAGTACTTC	CASSQGPDRERNEQYF
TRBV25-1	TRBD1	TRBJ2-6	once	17	TGTGCCAGCAGTAGGGCAGGGGGCACCTCTGGGGCCAACGTCCTGACTTTC	CASSRAGGTSGANVLTF
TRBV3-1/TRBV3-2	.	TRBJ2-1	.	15	TGTGCCAGCACCACTAACGGGAACTCCTACAATGAGCAGTTCTTC	CASTTNGNSYNEQFF
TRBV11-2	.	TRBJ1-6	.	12	TGTGCCAGCAGCTTAGAACTAGGGTCTCTCCACTTT	CASSLELGSLHF
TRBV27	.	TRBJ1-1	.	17	TGTGCCAGCAGTTTCCAGGGGCCGGGCAGGTTCGGCACTGAAGCTTTCTTT	CASSFQGPGRFGTEAFF
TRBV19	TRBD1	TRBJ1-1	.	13	TGTGCCAGTAGTGTAGGGGGCAGGACTGAAGCTTTCTTT	CASSVGGRTEAFF
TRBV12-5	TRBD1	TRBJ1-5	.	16	TGTGCTAGTGGTTTGGTCTGGACAGGCTACAATCAGCCCCAGCATTTT	CASGLVWTGYNQPQHF
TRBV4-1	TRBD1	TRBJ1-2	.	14	TGCGCCAGCAGCCAAAGGGACAGGGGCGATGGCTACACCTTC	CASSQRDRGDGYTF
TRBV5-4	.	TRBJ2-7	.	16	TGTGCCAGCAGCTCCAGAGCGGGCTCCACCTCCTACGAGCAGTACTTC	CASSSRAGSTSYEQYF
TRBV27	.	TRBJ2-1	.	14	TGTGCCAGCAGTTCCTCCGGGGAGCGAAATGAGCAGTTCTTC	CASSSSGERNEQFF
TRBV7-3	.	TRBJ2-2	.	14	TGTGCCAGCAGCTTAAGAGGGAACACCGGGGAGCTGTTTTTT	CASSLRGNTGELFF
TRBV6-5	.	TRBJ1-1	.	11	TGTGCCACCGAACTTGGCACTGAAGCTTTCTTT	CATELGTEAFF
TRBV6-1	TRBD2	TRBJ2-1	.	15	TGTGCCAGCAGTGAAGTGAGCGGGAGGGTAGGTGAGCAGTTCTTC	CASSEVSGRVGEQFF
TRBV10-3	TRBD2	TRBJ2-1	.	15	TGTGCCATCAGTGCAGGCGGGAGGGCCGGGAATGAGCAGTTCTTC	CAISAGGRAGNEQFF
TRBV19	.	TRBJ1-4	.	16	TGTGCCAGTAGTTATCCCAAAGGACAGTTTAATGAAAAACTGTTTTTT	CASSYPKGQFNEKLFF
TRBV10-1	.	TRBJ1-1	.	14	TGCGCCAGCAGACGAACCGAGAAGAACACTGAAGCTTTCTTT	CASRRTEKNTEAFF
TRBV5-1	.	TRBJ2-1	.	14	TGCGCCAGCAGCTTGGAGGGGTCCTACAATGAGCAGTTCTTC	CASSLEGSYNEQFF